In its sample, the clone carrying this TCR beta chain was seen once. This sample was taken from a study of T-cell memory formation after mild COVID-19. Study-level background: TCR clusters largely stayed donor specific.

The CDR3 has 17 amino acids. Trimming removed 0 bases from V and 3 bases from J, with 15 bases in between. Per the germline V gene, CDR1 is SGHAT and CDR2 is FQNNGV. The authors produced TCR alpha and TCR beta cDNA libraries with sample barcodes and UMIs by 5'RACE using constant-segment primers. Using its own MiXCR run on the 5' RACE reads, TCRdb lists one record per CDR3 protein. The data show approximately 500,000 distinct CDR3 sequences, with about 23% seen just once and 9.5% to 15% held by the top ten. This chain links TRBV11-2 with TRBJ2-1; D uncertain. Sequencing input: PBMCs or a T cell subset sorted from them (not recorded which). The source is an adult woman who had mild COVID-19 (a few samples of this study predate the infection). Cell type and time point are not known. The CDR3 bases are TGTGCCAGCAGCTTAGACTCCGGGCAGACAATCTACAATGAGCAGTTCTTC. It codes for CASSLDSGQTIYNEQFF.